The sequence of this T cell receptor beta chain was determined in a study of metastatic and nonmetastatic thyroid tumors. Across the whole study: Comparison of repertoires was carried out across blood and tumor or nodule tissue from malignant and benign thyroid patients. Findings and limits, study-wide: It was reported that TCR beta diversity was significantly higher in malignant thyroid tumors than benign nodules, in blood and tumor.

This clone rates as medium-sized (0.01 to 0.1%). Its antigen remains unidentified. No treatment of any kind had been given to any patient before thyroid surgery. Trimming pared 3 bases from V and 7 bases from J, leaving 5 bases between. This CDR3 contains 11 residues. In the original analysis: Clinicopathological groups differed in CDR3, with these differences serving to build a distant-metastasis classifier for papillary thyroid cancer. TCRdb re-clonotyped the PCR reads through MiXCR. The V and J calls were not made by the authors but by TCRdb's processing. The profile covers about 9,900 clones, with about a tenth appearing a single time and less than 10% taken by the ten largest.

This chain uses TRBV12-3 or TRBV12-4 with TRBJ2-3; D unclear. Input material: tumor tissue. This receptor was taken from a female donor with papillary thyroid cancer or a benign thyroid nodule (not recorded which). Some clones in this sample may be carry-over from other donors' samples. The CDR3 sequence is CASSLIYTQYF. CDR3 in DNA: TGTGCCAGCAGTTTGATCTATACGCAGTATTTT.